This TCR beta chain was observed in a study of blood T cells in healthy people across ages. Study results and caveats: Older individuals had lower TCR beta diversity per million T cells (the decline was roughly linear).

A second roughly 7 to 12 cycle PCR used barcoded and J-beta primers. Each sample provided no less than 2.5 million CDR3-containing paired-end reads. TCRdb re-called the 5' RACE reads with MiXCR, one entry per CDR3 protein. The repertoire consists of 800,000 to 1,300,000 distinct CDR3 sequences, with about 25% occurring once and the leading ten covering 0.65% to 0.75%. The table lists this clonotype with a few counts. The antigen is undetermined. The same sample was also used in a study of T cells of mothers and their children.

The source of this sequence is a girl aged 2-9 years in good health. The sequenced sample consisted of blood.

The CDR3 region is CASSLGTGTARYEQYF. CDR3 coding DNA: TGTGCCAGCAGTTTGGGGACCGGGACAGCCCGCTACGAGCAGTACTTC. The chain carries TRBV27 and TRBJ2-7, with TRBD1 matching 7 bases. V gave up 3 bases and J gave up 3 bases; unmatched junction bases: 11. CDR1 MNHEY and CDR2 SMNVEV come from the germline V gene (reference sequence). The CDR3 runs to 16 residues.